This TCR beta chain is drawn from a study of metastatic and nonmetastatic thyroid tumors. On the study more broadly: Blood and tumor or nodule tissue repertoires from malignant and benign thyroid patients were compared. The study's findings and limits: Benign nodules reportedly had significantly lower TCR beta diversity than malignant thyroid tumors in blood and tumor.

TCRdb recomputed clones from the PCR reads via MiXCR. The sample carries 45,000 to 55,000 clones, more than 20% recorded once. Germline V lookup: CDR1 DFQATT, CDR2 SNEGSKA (reference sequence). This CDR3 comprises 16 residues. J gave up 2 bases and V 0 bases, and 6 bases lay outside the gene matches. On this clone: Its antigen remains unidentified.

None of the patients had undergone any treatment ahead of thyroid surgery. V is TRBV20-1 and J is TRBJ2-7; 11 bases line up with TRBD2. Material for sequencing was blood. This clonotype was obtained from a male donor with papillary thyroid cancer or a benign thyroid nodule (not recorded which). Some clones in this sample may be carry-over from other donors' samples. CDR3 DNA: TGCAGTGCTAGAGATCGGGGACTAGCGGATCCCTACGAGCAGTACTTC. It is translated as CSARDRGLADPYEQYF.